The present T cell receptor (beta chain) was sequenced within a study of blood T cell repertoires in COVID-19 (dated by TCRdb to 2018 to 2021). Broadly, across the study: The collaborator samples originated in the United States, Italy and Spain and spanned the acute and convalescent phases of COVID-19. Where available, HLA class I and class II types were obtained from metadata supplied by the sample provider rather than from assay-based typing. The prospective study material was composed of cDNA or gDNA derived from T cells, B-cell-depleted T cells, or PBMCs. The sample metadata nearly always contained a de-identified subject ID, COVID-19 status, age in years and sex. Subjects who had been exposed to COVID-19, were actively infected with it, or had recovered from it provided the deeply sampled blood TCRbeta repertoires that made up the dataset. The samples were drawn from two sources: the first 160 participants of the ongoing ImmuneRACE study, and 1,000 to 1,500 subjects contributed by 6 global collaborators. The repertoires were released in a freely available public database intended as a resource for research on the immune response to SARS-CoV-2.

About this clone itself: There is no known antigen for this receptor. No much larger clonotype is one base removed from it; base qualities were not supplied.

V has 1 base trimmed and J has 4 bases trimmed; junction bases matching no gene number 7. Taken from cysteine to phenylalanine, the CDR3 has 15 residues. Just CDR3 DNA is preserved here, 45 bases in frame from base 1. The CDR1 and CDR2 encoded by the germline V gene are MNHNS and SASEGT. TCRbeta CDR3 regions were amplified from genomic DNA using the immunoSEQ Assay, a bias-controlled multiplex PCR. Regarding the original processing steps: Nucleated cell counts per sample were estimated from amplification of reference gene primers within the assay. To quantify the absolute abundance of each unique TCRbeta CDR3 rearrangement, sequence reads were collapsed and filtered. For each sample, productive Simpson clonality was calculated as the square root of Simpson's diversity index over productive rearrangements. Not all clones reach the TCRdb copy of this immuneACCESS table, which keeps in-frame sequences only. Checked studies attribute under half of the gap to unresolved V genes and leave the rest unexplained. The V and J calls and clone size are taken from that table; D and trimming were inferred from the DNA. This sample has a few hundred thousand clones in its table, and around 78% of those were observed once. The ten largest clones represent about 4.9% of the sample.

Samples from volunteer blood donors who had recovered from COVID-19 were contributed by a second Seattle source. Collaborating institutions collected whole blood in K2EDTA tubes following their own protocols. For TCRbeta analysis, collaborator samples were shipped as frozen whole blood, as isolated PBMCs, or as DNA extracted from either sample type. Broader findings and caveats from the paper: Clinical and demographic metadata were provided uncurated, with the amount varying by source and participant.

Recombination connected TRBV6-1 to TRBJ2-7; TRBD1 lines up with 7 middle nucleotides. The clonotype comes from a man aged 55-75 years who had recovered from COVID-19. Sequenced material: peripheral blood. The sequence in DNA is TGTGCCAGCAGTGAAGGGGGGACAGAGTTATACGAGCAGTACTTC. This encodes CASSEGGTELYEQYF.